This T cell receptor (beta chain) is from a study of cytomegalovirus exposure and HLA in healthy donors. PCR amplification relied on 60 Vbeta primers (plus 13 Jbeta primers). TCRdb keeps only in-frame clones here, not all; method: immunoSEQ multiplex PCR. The sample lists about 180,000 clones, more than 80% seen once, with roughly 2.3% in the top ten. Germline CDR1 is SGHAT and CDR2 is FQNNGV. Trimming removed 7 bases from V and 6 bases from J; junction bases left unmatched: 8. CDR3 size: 15 residues. Findings and caveats of the study: There were several of the most significant clusters that appeared linked to common viral pathogens in a later analysis. In a later analysis, HLA-associated beta chains showed higher expansion and lower generation probabilities than comparable chains. More than 150 TCR beta chains were listed as cytomegalovirus-associated. Being productive about 90% or about 30% of the time was typical of most TCR beta V segments in an earlier analysis.

Details on this clone: Antigen: not known.

The chain has TRBV11-2 and TRBJ2-1; 11 bases match TRBD2. The origin of this receptor is a male donor in good health and CMV-seronegative. Sequencing was performed on PBMCs. CDR3 nucleotides: TGTGCCAGCAACCCACTAGCGGGAGATAGCAATGAGCAGTTCTTC. Translation: CASNPLAGDSNEQFF. Full variable domain (remainder filled in from reference TRBV11-2 and TRBJ2-1): EAGVAQSPRYKIIEKRQSVAFWCNPISGHATLYWYQQILGQGPKLLIQFQNNGVVDDSQLPKDRFSAERLKGVDSTLKIQPAKLEDSAVYLCASNPLAGDSNEQFFGPGTRLTVL.